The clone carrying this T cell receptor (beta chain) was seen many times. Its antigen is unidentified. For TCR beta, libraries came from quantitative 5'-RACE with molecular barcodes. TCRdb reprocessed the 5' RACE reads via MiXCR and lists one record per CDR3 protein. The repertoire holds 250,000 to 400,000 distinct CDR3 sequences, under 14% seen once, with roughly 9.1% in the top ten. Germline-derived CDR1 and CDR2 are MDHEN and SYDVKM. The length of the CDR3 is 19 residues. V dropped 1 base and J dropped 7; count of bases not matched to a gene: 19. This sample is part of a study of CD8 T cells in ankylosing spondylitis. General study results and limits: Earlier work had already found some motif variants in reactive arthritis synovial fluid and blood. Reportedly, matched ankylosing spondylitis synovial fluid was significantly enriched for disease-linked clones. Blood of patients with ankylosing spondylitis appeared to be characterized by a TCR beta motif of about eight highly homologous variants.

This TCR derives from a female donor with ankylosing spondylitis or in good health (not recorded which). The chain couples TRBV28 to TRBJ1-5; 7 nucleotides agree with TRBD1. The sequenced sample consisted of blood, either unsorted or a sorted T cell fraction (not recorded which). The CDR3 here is CASSLLLLAGGIGSQPQHF. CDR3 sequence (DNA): TGTGCCAGCAGTTTATTGTTGTTGGCAGGGGGAATTGGTTCACAGCCCCAGCATTTT.